Below, one T cell receptor beta chain is given with its context. Its target is not known. The sample is drawn from a study of cytomegalovirus exposure and HLA in healthy donors. Study-wide findings and caveats: Certain sequence variants were highly shared and formed a cluster, and this cluster was likely a sequencing artifact.

The CDR3 sequence is 15 residues long. In germline, CDR1 is SGHRS, CDR2 YFSETQ. With 2 bases removed from V and 1 base from J, the gap between germline ends came to 12 bases. Donors counted as nominally healthy when sampled, yet unrecorded immune exposures were likely. PCR used 60 Vbeta primers and 13 Jbeta primers. Using immunoSEQ multiplex PCR, the repertoire was profiled, and TCRdb retains in-frame clones only, with some absent. The sample includes about 160,000 clones, roughly 85% of them seen just once. Sequencing was done on a sample of PBMCs. The TCR originated in a boy younger than 10 in good health and CMV-seronegative. The chain recombines TRBV5-1 with TRBJ1-1; D is ambiguous. As DNA, the CDR3 is TGCGCCAGCAGCTTCTTCGCACCGAGGAACACTGAAGCTTTCTTT. Translated: CASSFFAPRNTEAFF.